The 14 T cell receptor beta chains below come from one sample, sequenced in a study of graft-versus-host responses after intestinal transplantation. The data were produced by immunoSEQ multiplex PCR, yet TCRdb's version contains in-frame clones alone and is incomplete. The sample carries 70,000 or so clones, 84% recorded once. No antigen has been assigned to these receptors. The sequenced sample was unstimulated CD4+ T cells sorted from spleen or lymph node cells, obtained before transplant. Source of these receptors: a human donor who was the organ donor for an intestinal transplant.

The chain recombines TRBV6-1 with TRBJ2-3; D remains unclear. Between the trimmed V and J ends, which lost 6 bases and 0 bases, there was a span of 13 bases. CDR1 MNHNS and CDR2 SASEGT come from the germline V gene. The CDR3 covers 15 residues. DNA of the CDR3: TGTGCCAGCAGGGTGGAGCGCTCCAGCACAGATACGCAGTATTTT. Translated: CASRVERSSTDTQYF.

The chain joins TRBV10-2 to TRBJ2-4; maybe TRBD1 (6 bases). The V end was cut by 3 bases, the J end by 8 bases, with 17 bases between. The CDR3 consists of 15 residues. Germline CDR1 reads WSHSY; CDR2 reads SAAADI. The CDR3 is CASSDGGHFRDIQYF. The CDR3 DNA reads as TGCGCCAGCAGTGATGGGGGACACTTTCGGGACATTCAGTACTTC.

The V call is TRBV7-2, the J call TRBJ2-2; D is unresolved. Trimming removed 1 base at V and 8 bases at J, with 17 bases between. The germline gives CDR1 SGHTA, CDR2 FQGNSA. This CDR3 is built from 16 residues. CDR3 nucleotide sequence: TGTGCCAGCAGCTTAGAGCTACCAACAGTTTCGGGGGAGCTGTTTTTT. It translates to CASSLELPTVSGELFF. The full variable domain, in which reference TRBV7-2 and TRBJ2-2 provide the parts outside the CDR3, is GAGVSQSPSNKVTEKGKDVELRCDPISGHTALYWYRQSLGQGLEFLIYFQGNSAPDKSGLPSDRFSAERTGGSVSTLTIQRTQQEDSAVYLCASSLELPTVSGELFFGEGSRLTVL.

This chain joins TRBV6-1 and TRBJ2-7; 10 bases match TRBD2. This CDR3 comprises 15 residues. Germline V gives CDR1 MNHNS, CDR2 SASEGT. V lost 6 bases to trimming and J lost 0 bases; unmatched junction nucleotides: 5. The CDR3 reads CASSVTSGDSYEQYV. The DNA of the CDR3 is TGTGCCAGCAGCGTCACTAGCGGGGACTCCTACGAGCAGTACGTC.

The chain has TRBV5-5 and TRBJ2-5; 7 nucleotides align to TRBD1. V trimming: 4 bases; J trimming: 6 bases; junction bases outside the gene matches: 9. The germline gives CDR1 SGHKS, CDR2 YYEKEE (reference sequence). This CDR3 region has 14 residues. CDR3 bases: TGTGCCAGCAGCCCCGGACAGGAGGCTCAGACCCAGTACTTC. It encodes CASSPGQEAQTQYF.

The CDR3 bases are TGTGCCAGCAGTTTATCCCTTTCCGACAGGCTCGGGGGGTTCACTGAAGCTTTCTTT. It is translated as CASSLSLSDRLGGFTEAFF. The chain couples TRBV28 to TRBJ1-1; D possibly corresponds to TRBD1 (6 bases). CDR1 is MDHEN, CDR2 SYDVKM, per germline. The CDR3 has 19 amino acids. Trimming took off 1 base at V and 4 bases at J, with 25 bases between the two ends. Supplemented by reference TRBV28 and TRBJ1-1, the full variable domain reads DVKVTQSSRYLVKRTGEKVFLECVQDMDHENMFWYRQDPGLGLRLIYFSYDVKMKEKGDIPEGYSVSREKKERFSLILESASTNQTSMYLCASSLSLSDRLGGFTEAFFGQGTRLTVV.

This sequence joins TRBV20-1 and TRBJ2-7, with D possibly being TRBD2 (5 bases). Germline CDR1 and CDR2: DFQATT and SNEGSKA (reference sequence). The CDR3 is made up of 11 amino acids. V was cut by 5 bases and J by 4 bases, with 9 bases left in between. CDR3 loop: CSAQEEYEQYV. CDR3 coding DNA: TGCAGTGCTCAGGAGGAATACGAGCAGTACGTC.

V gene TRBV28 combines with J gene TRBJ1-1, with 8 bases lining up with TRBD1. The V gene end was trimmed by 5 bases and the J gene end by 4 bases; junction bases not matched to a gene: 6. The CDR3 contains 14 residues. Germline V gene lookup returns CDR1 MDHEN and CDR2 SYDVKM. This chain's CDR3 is CASSQTGAGTEAFF. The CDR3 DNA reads TGTGCCAGCAGTCAGACAGGGGCGGGCACTGAAGCTTTCTTT. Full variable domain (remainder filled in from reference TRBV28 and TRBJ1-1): DVKVTQSSRYLVKRTGEKVFLECVQDMDHENMFWYRQDPGLGLRLIYFSYDVKMKEKGDIPEGYSVSREKKERFSLILESASTNQTSMYLCASSQTGAGTEAFFGQGTRLTVV.

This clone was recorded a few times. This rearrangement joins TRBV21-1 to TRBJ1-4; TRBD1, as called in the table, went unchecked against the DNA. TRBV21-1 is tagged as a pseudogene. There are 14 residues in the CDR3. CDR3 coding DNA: TGTGCCAGCAGCACGTACAGGGGGCGCGAAAAACTGTTTTTT. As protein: CASSTYRGREKLFF.

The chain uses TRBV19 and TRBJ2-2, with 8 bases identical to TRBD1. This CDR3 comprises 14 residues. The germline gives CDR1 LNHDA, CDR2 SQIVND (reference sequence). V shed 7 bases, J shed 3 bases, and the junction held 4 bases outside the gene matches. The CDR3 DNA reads TGTGCCAGTAAAGCGACAGGGGACACCGGGGAGCTGTTTTTT. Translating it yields CASKATGDTGELFF.

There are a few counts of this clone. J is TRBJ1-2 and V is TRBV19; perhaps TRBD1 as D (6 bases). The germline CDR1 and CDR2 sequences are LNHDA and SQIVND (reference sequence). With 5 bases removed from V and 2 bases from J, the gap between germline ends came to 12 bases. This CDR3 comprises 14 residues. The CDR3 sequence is CASSLGDRNYGYTF. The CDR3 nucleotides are TGTGCCAGTAGTTTGGGCGACAGGAACTATGGCTACACCTTC.

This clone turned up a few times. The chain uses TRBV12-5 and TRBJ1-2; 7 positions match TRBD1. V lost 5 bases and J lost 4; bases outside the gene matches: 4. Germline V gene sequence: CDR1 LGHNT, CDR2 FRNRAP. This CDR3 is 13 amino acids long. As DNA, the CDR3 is TGTGCTAGTGGTCCGGGGACAGCCTATGGCTACACCTTC. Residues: CASGPGTAYGYTF. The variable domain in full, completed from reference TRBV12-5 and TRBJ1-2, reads DARVTQTPRHKVTEMGQEVTMRCQPILGHNTVFWYRQTMMQGLELLAYFRNRAPLDDSGMPKDRFSAEMPDATLATLKIQPSEPRDSAVYFCASGPGTAYGYTFGSGTRLTVV.

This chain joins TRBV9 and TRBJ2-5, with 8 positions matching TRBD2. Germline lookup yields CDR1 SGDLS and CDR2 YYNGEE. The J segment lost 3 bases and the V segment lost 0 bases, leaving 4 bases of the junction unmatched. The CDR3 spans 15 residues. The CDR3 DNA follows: TGTGCCAGCAGCGTAGCGGCGGGGGGAGAAGAGACCCAGTACTTC. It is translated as CASSVAAGGEETQYF.

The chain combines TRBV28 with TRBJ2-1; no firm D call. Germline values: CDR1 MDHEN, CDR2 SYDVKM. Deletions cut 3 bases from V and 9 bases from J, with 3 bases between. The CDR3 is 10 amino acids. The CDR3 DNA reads TGTGCCAGCAGTTTCGGTGAGCAGTTCTTC. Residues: CASSFGEQFF.